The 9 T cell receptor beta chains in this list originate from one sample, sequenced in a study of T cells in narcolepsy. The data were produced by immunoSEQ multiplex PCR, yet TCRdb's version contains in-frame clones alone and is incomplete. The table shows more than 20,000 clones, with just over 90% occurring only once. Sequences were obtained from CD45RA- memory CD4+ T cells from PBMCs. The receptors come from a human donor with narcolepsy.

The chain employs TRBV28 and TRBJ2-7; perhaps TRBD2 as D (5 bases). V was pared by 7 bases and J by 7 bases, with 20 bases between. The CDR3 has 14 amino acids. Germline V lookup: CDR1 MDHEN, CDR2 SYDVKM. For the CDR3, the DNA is TGTGCCAGCACTACCTTCAGTTCCCGGGGAGAGCAGTACTTC. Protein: CASTTFSSRGEQYF.

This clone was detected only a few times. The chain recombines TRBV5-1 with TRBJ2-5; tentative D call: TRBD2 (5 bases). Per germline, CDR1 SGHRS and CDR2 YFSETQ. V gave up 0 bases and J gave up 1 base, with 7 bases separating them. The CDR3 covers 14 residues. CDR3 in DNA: TGCGCCAGCAGCTTGGGACTAAGCCAAGAGACCCAGTACTTC. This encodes CASSLGLSQETQYF. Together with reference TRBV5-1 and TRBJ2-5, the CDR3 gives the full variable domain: KAGVTQTPRYLIKTRGQQVTLSCSPISGHRSVSWYQQTPGQGLQFLFEYFSETQRNKGNFPGRFSGRQFSNSRSEMNVSTLELGDSALYLCASSLGLSQETQYFGPGTRLLVL.

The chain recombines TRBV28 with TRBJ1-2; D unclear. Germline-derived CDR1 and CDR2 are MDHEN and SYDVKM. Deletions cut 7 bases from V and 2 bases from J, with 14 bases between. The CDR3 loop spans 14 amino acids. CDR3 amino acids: CASTRLLVNYGYTF. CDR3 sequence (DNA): TGTGCCAGCACCCGGCTTCTGGTGAACTATGGCTACACCTTC.

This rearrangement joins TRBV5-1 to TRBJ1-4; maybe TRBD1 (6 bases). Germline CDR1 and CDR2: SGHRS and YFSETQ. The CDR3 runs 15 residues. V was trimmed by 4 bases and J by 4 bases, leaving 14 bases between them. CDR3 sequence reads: CASSSSGVLNEKLFF. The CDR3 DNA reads TGCGCCAGCAGCAGCTCAGGGGTCCTTAATGAAAAACTGTTTTTT.

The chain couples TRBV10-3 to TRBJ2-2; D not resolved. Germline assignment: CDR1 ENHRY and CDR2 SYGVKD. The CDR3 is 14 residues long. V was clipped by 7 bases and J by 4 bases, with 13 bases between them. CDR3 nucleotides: TGTGCCATCAAGGGCTCCCCGGGCACCGGGGAGCTGTTTTTT. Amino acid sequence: CAIKGSPGTGELFF.

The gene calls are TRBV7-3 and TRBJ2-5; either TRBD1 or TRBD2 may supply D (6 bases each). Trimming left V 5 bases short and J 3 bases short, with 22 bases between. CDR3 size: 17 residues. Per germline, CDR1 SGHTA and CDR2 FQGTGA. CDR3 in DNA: TGTGCCAGCAGCCCCCGCAGGGGCCGGGGGCCCAAAGAGACCCAGTACTTC. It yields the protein CASSPRRGRGPKETQYF.

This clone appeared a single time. This CDR3 reads CASSQDTAGGTNTGELFF. The DNA of the CDR3 is TGTGCCAGCAGCCAAGATACGGCGGGAGGTACGAACACCGGGGAGCTGTTTTTT. The chain links TRBV4-2 to TRBJ2-2, with 8 bases matching TRBD2. This CDR3 has 18 residues. Germline CDR1 LGHNA, CDR2 YNFKEQ. The ends lost 0 bases at V and 0 bases at J; junction bases unmatched: 6.

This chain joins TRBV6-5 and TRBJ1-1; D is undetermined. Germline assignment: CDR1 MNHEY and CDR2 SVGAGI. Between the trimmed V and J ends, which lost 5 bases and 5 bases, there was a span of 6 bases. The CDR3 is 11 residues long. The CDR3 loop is CASSTQTEAFF. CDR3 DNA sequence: TGTGCCAGCAGTACCCAGACTGAAGCTTTCTTT.

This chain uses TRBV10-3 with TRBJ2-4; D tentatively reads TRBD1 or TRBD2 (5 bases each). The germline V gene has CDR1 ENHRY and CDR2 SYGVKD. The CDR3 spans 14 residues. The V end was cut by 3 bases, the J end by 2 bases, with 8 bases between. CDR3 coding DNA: TGTGCCATCAGTGACGGGGCGTCCAAAAACATTCAGTACTTC. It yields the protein CAISDGASKNIQYF.